These 6 T cell receptor beta chains were all obtained from the same sample, sequenced in a study of cytomegalovirus exposure and HLA in healthy donors. 60 Vbeta and 13 Jbeta primers were used in PCR. Assay: immunoSEQ multiplex PCR; the TCRdb copy retains only in-frame clones and omits some. The sample lists roughly 90,000 clones, 74% occurring once. The sequenced sample consisted of PBMCs. These receptors all stem from a man in his thirties or forties in good health and CMV-seropositive.

This clone has only one observation. This chain uses TRBV5-6 with TRBJ2-5; TRBD2 matches at 13 bases. The V gene end was trimmed by 3 bases and the J gene end by 4 bases; junction bases not matched to a gene: 6. The CDR3 loop spans 16 amino acids. The germline gives CDR1 SGHDT, CDR2 YYEEEE. The CDR3 DNA sequence: TGTGCCAGCAGCTCACTAGCGGGAGGGCCTCTAGAGACCCAGTACTTC. Protein sequence: CASSSLAGGPLETQYF.

This chain joins TRBV5-4 and TRBJ1-6, with a tentative D call TRBD1 (5 bases). Germline V gives CDR1 SGHNT, CDR2 YYREEE (reference sequence). Between the trimmed V and J ends, which lost 5 bases and 9 bases, there was a span of 18 bases. CDR3 size: 15 residues. The CDR3 sequence is CASSYAEDNSSPLHF. Written as DNA, the CDR3 is TGTGCCAGCAGTTACGCAGAGGACAATAGTTCACCCCTCCACTTT. Using reference TRBV5-4 and TRBJ1-6 for the parts outside the CDR3, the full variable domain is ETGVTQSPTHLIKTRGQQVTLRCSSQSGHNTVSWYQQALGQGPQFIFQYYREEENGRGNFPPRFSGLQFPNYSSELNVNALELDDSALYLCASSYAEDNSSPLHFGNGTRLTVT.

The chain links TRBV30 to TRBJ2-3; 8 bases map to TRBD1. CDR3 size: 15 residues. Germline CDR1 is GTSNPN and CDR2 is SVGIG (reference sequence). The J segment lost 6 bases and the V segment lost 1 base, leaving 9 bases of the junction unmatched. CDR3 region: CAWSEATGVGDTQYF. The CDR3 region has the DNA TGTGCCTGGAGTGAAGCGACAGGGGTGGGGGATACGCAGTATTTT.

V gene TRBV19 combines with J gene TRBJ2-1, with a tentative D call TRBD1 (5 bases). With 5 bases removed from V and 4 bases from J, the gap between germline ends came to 12 bases. Germline V gene lookup returns CDR1 LNHDA and CDR2 SQIVND (reference sequence). CDR3 length: 14 amino acids. The CDR3 coding sequence is TGTGCCAGTAGTTTTACAGGAGAATACAATGAGCAGTTCTTC. This translates into CASSFTGEYNEQFF.

V and J are TRBV9 and TRBJ1-1; D may be TRBD1 (5 bases). The V end was cut by 0 bases, the J end by 4 bases, with 19 bases between. Germline loops: CDR1 SGDLS, CDR2 YYNGEE. The CDR3 is 17 amino acids. The CDR3 loop is CASSVAGGGGFGTEAFF. The CDR3 DNA follows: TGTGCCAGCAGCGTAGCGGGGGGGGGAGGGTTCGGCACTGAAGCTTTCTTT.

This clone has only one observation. This chain connects TRBV25-1 to TRBJ2-1; 10 positions match TRBD2. There are 16 residues in the CDR3. Unmatched junction bases numbered 4, after V lost 0 bases and J lost 5 bases. Per the germline V gene, CDR1 is MGHDK and CDR2 is SYGVNS. CDR3 in DNA: TGTGCCAGCAGTGAATATGCTAGCGGGGGAAACAATGAGCAGTTCTTC. Encoded protein: CASSEYASGGNNEQFF.